The 27 T cell receptor beta chains below all came from one sample that was sequenced in a study of T cells after yellow fever vaccination. TCRdb re-derived calls from the 5' RACE reads in MiXCR, one entry per CDR3 protein. The sample lists about 170,000 distinct CDR3 sequences; 9.5% to 12% were seen once. Source: CD8+ T cells sorted from PBMCs, taken 15 days after the yellow fever booster vaccination. Source of these receptors: a man younger than 35 who received the YFV17D yellow fever vaccine.

J is TRBJ1-1 and V is TRBV25-1, with 7 bases that match TRBD1. Per the germline V gene, CDR1 is MGHDK and CDR2 is SYGVNS. The J segment lost 7 bases and the V segment lost 5 bases, leaving 7 bases of the junction unmatched. The CDR3 is 13 residues long. The chain's CDR3 is CASSRQGISEAFF. CDR3 in DNA: TGTGCCAGCAGTCGACAGGGAATTAGTGAAGCTTTCTTT.

This clonotype was counted only a few times. The chain joins TRBV7-2 to TRBJ2-7; D possibly uses TRBD1 or TRBD2 (5 bases each). CDR1 SGHTA and CDR2 FQGNSA come from the germline V gene. This CDR3 is 14 amino acids long. The ends were cut back, 4 bases at V and 1 base at J, with 11 bases in the middle. The CDR3, as DNA: TGTGCCAGCAGCTCGGGACGAGAGTCCTACGAGCAGTACTTC. This translates into CASSSGRESYEQYF.

The genes are TRBV19 and TRBJ2-1; 11 nucleotides line up with TRBD1. This CDR3 region has 15 residues. The junction had 3 bases not matched to a gene; V was cut back by 4 bases and J by 4 bases. CDR1 and CDR2 (germline): LNHDA, SQIVND (reference sequence). CDR3 bases: TGTGCCAGTAGTACCGGGACAGGGGGTTACAATGAGCAGTTCTTC. It encodes CASSTGTGGYNEQFF.

This clonotype was detected only a few times. V gene TRBV9 combines with J gene TRBJ2-3; possible D gene TRBD1, 5 bases. CDR1 and CDR2 (germline): SGDLS, YYNGEE. The CDR3 totals 12 residues. Trimming removed 4 bases at V and 7 bases at J, with 10 bases between. The CDR3 DNA is TGTGCCAGCAGCCCTCAGGGTAATACGCAGTATTTT. Residues: CASSPQGNTQYF.

This clonotype has a handful of counts. The V and J genes are TRBV4-3 and TRBJ2-7, with no clear D. Trimming pared 0 bases from V and 3 bases from J, leaving 6 bases between. The length of the CDR3 is 13 residues. From germline, CDR1 is LGHNA and CDR2 YSLEER. CDR3 in amino acids: CASSQELDYEQYF. Here the CDR3 DNA reads TGCGCCAGCAGCCAAGAACTGGACTACGAGCAGTACTTC.

V gene TRBV11-2 combines with J gene TRBJ1-1, with D unclear. V was shortened by 6 bases and J by 5 bases, with 19 bases between the two germline ends. The CDR3 sequence is 15 residues long. CDR1 SGHAT and CDR2 FQNNGV come from the germline V gene. CDR3 DNA: TGTGCCAGCAGTCCCAGGTGGGATATGACGACTGAAGCTTTCTTT. Translation gives CASSPRWDMTTEAFF.

This clonotype was seen a few times. The CDR3 DNA sequence: TGTGCCAGCGCCTTTATTCGGGGGCCTGGAAACACCATATATTTT. Translated, it gives CASAFIRGPGNTIYF. J is TRBJ1-3 and V is TRBV7-9; TRBD1 might be the D (6 bases). The germline V gene encodes CDR1 SEHNR and CDR2 FQNEAQ (reference sequence). The V and J ends lost 8 bases and 2 bases respectively, with 16 bases between them. This CDR3 comprises 15 residues.

The chain couples TRBV29-1 to TRBJ2-5; TRBD2 agrees at 12 bases. Looked up from germline, CDR1 is SQVTM and CDR2 is ANQGSEA. J was trimmed by 4 bases and V by 7 bases; bases with no gene match: 7. The CDR3 is 14 residues long. This CDR3 reads CSAGLAGFGETQYF. Written as DNA, the CDR3 is TGCAGCGCTGGACTAGCGGGGTTTGGAGAGACCCAGTACTTC. Full variable domain (rest looked up from reference TRBV29-1 and TRBJ2-5): SAVISQKPSRDICQRGTSLTIQCQVDSQVTMMFWYRQQPGQSLTLIATANQGSEATYESGFVIDKFPISRPNLTFSTLTVSNMSPEDSSIYLCSAGLAGFGETQYFGPGTRLLVL.

CDR3 sequence reads: CASSVSRDKLYEQYF. The CDR3 DNA sequence: TGTGCCAGCAGTGTCAGCCGGGACAAACTCTACGAGCAGTACTTC. The chain has TRBV6-1 and TRBJ2-7; D is perhaps TRBD1 (6 bases). The CDR3 runs to 15 residues. Germline CDR1 reads MNHNS; CDR2 reads SASEGT. The V end lost 4 bases, the J end lost 3 bases, and 16 bases lay between the germline ends.

The chain links TRBV20-1 to TRBJ2-1; D not resolved. Trimming took 6 bases from V and 10 from J, leaving 13 bases between them. From germline, CDR1 is DFQATT and CDR2 SNEGSKA (reference sequence). CDR3 size: 11 residues. The CDR3 nucleotides are TGCAGTGCCGATATGCCCCGAGAGCAGTTCTTC. The encoded protein is CSADMPREQFF.

This chain uses TRBV7-9 with TRBJ2-3; the D is unclear. Trimming stripped 5 bases from V and 1 base from J, with 13 bases between. This CDR3 contains 15 residues. From germline, CDR1 is SEHNR and CDR2 FQNEAQ (reference sequence). DNA of the CDR3: TGTGCCAGCAGCCCCGACGGGTTTCGCACAGATACGCAGTATTTT. This sequence encodes CASSPDGFRTDTQYF.

The chain combines TRBV7-3 with TRBJ2-3; 8 bases are shared with TRBD1. Germline loops: CDR1 SGHTA, CDR2 FQGTGA. After removal of 3 bases from V and 2 bases from J, the junction contained 16 bases not matched to a gene. This CDR3 contains 19 residues. In nucleotides, the CDR3 is TGTGCCAGCAGCTTGAGTACTACCGGGACAGGTGTTCACACAGATACGCAGTATTTT. Amino acids: CASSLSTTGTGVHTDTQYF.

This clonotype was observed a few times. The rearrangement uses TRBV27 and TRBJ2-2; TRBD2 matches 10 bases. Unmatched junction bases numbered 9, after V lost 8 bases and J lost 3 bases. This CDR3 is 16 amino acids long. In germline, CDR1 is MNHEY, CDR2 SMNVEV (reference sequence). CDR3 region: CASGHSGGPYTGELFF. CDR3 nucleotides: TGTGCCAGCGGCCATAGCGGGGGGCCCTACACCGGGGAGCTGTTTTTT.

The rearrangement uses TRBV6-6 and TRBJ2-1; no definite D call. CDR1 and CDR2 from the germline V gene are MNHNY and SVGAGI (reference sequence). CDR3 length equals 14 residues. Trimming removed 5 bases at V and 5 bases at J, with 13 bases between. DNA of the CDR3: TGTGCCAGCAGTACCCTACTGGTCGACAATGAGCAGTTCTTC. Translated, it gives CASSTLLVDNEQFF.

CDR3: CASSSAGQTTSEQFF. CDR3 DNA: TGTGCCAGCAGCTCCGCGGGACAGACTACAAGTGAGCAGTTCTTC. This rearrangement joins TRBV7-2 to TRBJ2-1, with D possibly matching TRBD1 (7 bases). Germline V gives CDR1 SGHTA, CDR2 FQGNSA. The CDR3 length is 15 residues. The ends were cut back, 4 bases at V and 9 bases at J, with 19 bases in the middle. Looking up the rest from reference TRBV7-2 and TRBJ2-1 gives the full variable domain: GAGVSQSPSNKVTEKGKDVELRCDPISGHTALYWYRQSLGQGLEFLIYFQGNSAPDKSGLPSDRFSAERTGGSVSTLTIQRTQQEDSAVYLCASSSAGQTTSEQFFGPGTRLTVL.

The chain carries TRBV29-1 and TRBJ1-2; no clear D. V was cut by 3 bases and J by 3 bases, with 14 bases left in between. The germline gives CDR1 SQVTM, CDR2 ANQGSEA. The CDR3 totals 14 residues. CDR3 sequence: CSVEGGKHHYGYTF. CDR3 in DNA: TGCAGCGTTGAGGGCGGAAAACACCACTATGGCTACACCTTC.

The sample holds a few counts of this clonotype. This chain uses TRBV29-1 with TRBJ1-2; TRBD1 might be the D (6 bases). The germline CDR1 and CDR2 sequences are SQVTM and ANQGSEA. With 6 bases removed from V and 4 bases from J, the gap between germline ends came to 12 bases. This CDR3 has 12 residues. The CDR3 DNA reads as TGCAGCGTATTTAGGGGGACCTATGGCTACACCTTC. Its protein product is CSVFRGTYGYTF.

This clonotype has ten or more counts. DNA of the CDR3: TGTGCCAGCAGCTCGGACCTTAGCTCCTACAATGAGCAGTTCTTC. Translating gives CASSSDLSSYNEQFF. The V call is TRBV7-6, the J call TRBJ2-1; D not resolved. Trimming removed 4 bases at V and 0 bases at J, with 10 bases between. The CDR3 consists of 15 residues. Germline V CDR1 and CDR2: SGHVS, FNYEAQ.

This clonotype came up many times. The V and J genes are TRBV7-9 and TRBJ2-3, with 9 bases matching TRBD2. The germline V gene encodes CDR1 SEHNR and CDR2 FQNEAQ (reference sequence). J gave up 0 bases and V 5 bases, and 6 bases lay outside the gene matches. CDR3 length equals 16 residues. The CDR3 reads CASSVTTSGSTDTQYF. The CDR3 DNA reads TGTGCCAGCAGCGTGACGACTAGCGGTAGCACAGATACGCAGTATTTT.

The V call is TRBV20-1, the J call TRBJ2-7; D is perhaps TRBD1 or TRBD2 (5 bases each). Germline loops: CDR1 DFQATT, CDR2 SNEGSKA (reference sequence). V was cut by 0 bases and J by 6 bases, with 12 bases left in between. This CDR3 comprises 13 residues. The CDR3 sequence is CSARDYGTLEQYV. CDR3 sequence (DNA): TGCAGTGCTAGAGATTACGGGACCCTCGAGCAGTACGTC.

This clonotype was observed a handful of times. The chain combines TRBV27 with TRBJ1-1; 7 bases agree with TRBD1. The germline CDR1 and CDR2 sequences are MNHEY and SMNVEV (reference sequence). The CDR3 extends over 15 amino acids. Trimming cost V 2 bases and J 1 base; bases outside gene matches: 4. The CDR3 DNA sequence: TGTGCCAGCAGTTTACACGGGACAGCGAACACTGAAGCTTTCTTT. Translated: CASSLHGTANTEAFF.

This clonotype was observed a few times. V gene TRBV5-1 combines with J gene TRBJ1-1; no definite D call. V lost 0 bases and J lost 4, with 4 bases in between. Germline V gene data show CDR1 as SGHRS and CDR2 as YFSETQ. The CDR3 extends over 12 amino acids. The CDR3 DNA reads TGCGCCAGCAGCTTGGTAGCCACTGAAGCTTTCTTT. Protein product: CASSLVATEAFF.

This clonotype was seen more than once but under ten times. V is TRBV12-3 or TRBV12-4 and J is TRBJ1-6; D gene ambiguous. Trimming took off 5 bases at V and 6 bases at J, with 20 bases between the two ends. This CDR3 region has 17 residues. The CDR3 sequence is CASSPSMVGNINSPLHF. CDR3 sequence (DNA): TGTGCCAGCAGTCCTAGTATGGTAGGGAATATTAATTCACCCCTCCACTTT.

As for this clonotype: At one end, the junction sequence differs from germline, possibly due to a read error. The chain joins TRBV6-1 to TRBJ2-5; TRBD1 matches at 9 bases. The CDR3 is made up of 15 amino acids. Germline assignment: CDR1 MNHNS and CDR2 SASEGT. CDR3 loop: CASTRDRAYQETKYF. The DNA for the CDR3 is TGTGCCAGCACCAGGGACAGGGCGTACCAAGAGACCAAGTACTTC.

This clonotype appeared many times. The chain uses TRBV5-6 and TRBJ2-5; 10 positions agree with TRBD1. V shed 4 bases, J shed 5 bases, and the junction held 8 bases outside the gene matches. CDR1 is SGHDT, CDR2 YYEEEE, per germline. The CDR3 sequence is 15 residues long. CDR3 residues: CASSAPGQGRETQYF. The DNA of the CDR3 is TGTGCCAGCAGCGCCCCGGGACAGGGGCGGGAGACCCAGTACTTC.

V gene TRBV28 combines with J gene TRBJ2-2; 9 nucleotides line up with TRBD1. There are 16 residues in the CDR3. The V gene's germline CDR1 is MDHEN and CDR2 SYDVKM. J was trimmed by 4 bases and V by 5 bases; bases with no gene match: 8. CDR3 residues: CASSPGWDRVTGELFF. Written as DNA, the CDR3 is TGTGCCAGCAGTCCCGGGTGGGACAGGGTCACCGGGGAGCTGTTTTTT. Looking up the rest from reference TRBV28 and TRBJ2-2 gives the full variable domain: DVKVTQSSRYLVKRTGEKVFLECVQDMDHENMFWYRQDPGLGLRLIYFSYDVKMKEKGDIPEGYSVSREKKERFSLILESASTNQTSMYLCASSPGWDRVTGELFFGEGSRLTVL.

This clonotype showed up just a few times. The V call is TRBV7-8, the J call TRBJ2-7; D uncertain. The germline V gene encodes CDR1 SGHVS and CDR2 FQNEAQ. The length of the CDR3 is 13 residues. V was cut by 6 bases and J by 0 bases, with 9 bases left in between. The CDR3 region has the DNA TGTGCCAGCAGGGCCGCAAGCTCCTACGAGCAGTACTTC. Encoded protein: CASRAASSYEQYF.